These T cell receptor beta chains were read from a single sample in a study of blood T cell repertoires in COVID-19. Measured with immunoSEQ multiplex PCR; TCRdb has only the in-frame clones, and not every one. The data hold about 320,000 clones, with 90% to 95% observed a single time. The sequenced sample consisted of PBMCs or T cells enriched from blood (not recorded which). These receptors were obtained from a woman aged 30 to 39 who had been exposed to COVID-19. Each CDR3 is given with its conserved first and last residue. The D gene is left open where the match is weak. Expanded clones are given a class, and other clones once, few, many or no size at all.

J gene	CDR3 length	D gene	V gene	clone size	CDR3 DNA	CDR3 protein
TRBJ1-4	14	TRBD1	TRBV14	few	TGTGCCAGCAGACAGACAGGGAGTAATGAAAAACTGTTTTTT	CASRQTGSNEKLFF
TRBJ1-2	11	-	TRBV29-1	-	TGCAGCGTTTCTCGGGGAGATGGCTACACCTTC	CSVSRGDGYTF
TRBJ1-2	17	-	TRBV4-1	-	TGCGCCAGCAGCCAAAGGGCGGACCAGGAGGGTAACTATGGCTACACCTTC	CASSQRADQEGNYGYTF
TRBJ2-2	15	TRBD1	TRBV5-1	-	TGCGCCAGCAGCTTAAGGACAGGTCTCACCGGGGAGCTGTTTTTT	CASSLRTGLTGELFF
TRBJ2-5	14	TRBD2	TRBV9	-	TGTGCCAGCAGCGTAGAAACTAGCGTAGAGACCCAGTACTTC	CASSVETSVETQYF
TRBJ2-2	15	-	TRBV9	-	TGTGCCAGCAGCGTAGCGGGGGGCCCCACCGGGGAGCTGTTTTTT	CASSVAGGPTGELFF
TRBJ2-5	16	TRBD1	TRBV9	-	TGTGCCAGCAGCGTACAGGGACAGGGAGTTGGGGGGACCCAGTACTTC	CASSVQGQGVGGTQYF
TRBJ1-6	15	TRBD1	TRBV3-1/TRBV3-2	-	TGTGCCAGTTCGCCCAGGACAGGGGGGAATTCACCCCTCCACTTT	CASSPRTGGNSPLHF
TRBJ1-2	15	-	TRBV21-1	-	TGTGCCAGCAGCCTGAATGACAGGGGTGTCTATGGCTACACCTTC	CASSLNDRGVYGYTF
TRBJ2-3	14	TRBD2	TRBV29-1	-	TGCAGCGTTGAGATGGCGGGGGGTTCAGATACGCAGTATTTT	CSVEMAGGSDTQYF
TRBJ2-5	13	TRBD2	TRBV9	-	TGTGCCAGCAGCGCGGGACTAGCGGAGACCCAGTACTTC	CASSAGLAETQYF
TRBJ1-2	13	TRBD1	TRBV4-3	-	TGCGCCAGCAGCCAGGACAGGGGCTATGGCTACACCTTC	CASSQDRGYGYTF
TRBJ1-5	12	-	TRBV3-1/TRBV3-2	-	TGTGCCAGCAGCCAAGACGGTCAGCCCCAGCATTTT	CASSQDGQPQHF
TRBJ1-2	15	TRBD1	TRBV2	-	TGTGCCAGCAGCGAGAACAGGGGTGCTCTCTATGGCTACACCTTC	CASSENRGALYGYTF
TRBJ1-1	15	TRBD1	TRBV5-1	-	TGCGCCAGCAGCTTGGGGGACAGGGTTAACACTGAAGCTTTCTTT	CASSLGDRVNTEAFF
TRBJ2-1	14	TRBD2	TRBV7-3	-	TGTGCCAGCAGCCGGGGGGACTCCTACAATGAGCAGTTCTTC	CASSRGDSYNEQFF
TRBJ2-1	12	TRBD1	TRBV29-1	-	TGCAGCGGACAGGGGTCGAACAATGAGCAGTTCTTC	CSGQGSNNEQFF
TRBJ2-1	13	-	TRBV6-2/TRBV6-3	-	TGTGCCAGCAGTAGTAACAGATACAATGAGCAGTTCTTC	CASSSNRYNEQFF
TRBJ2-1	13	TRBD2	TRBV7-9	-	TGTGCCAGCAGCTCTAGCGGATACAATGAGCAGTTCTTC	CASSSSGYNEQFF
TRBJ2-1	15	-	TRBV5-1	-	TGCGCCAGCAGCTTGGCCGTGGGCAGGGCCAATGAGCAGTTCTTC	CASSLAVGRANEQFF
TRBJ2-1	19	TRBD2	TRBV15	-	TGTGCCACCAGCCGATACCCTAGCGGGGGATTACCCTCATACAATGAGCAGTTCTTC	CATSRYPSGGLPSYNEQFF
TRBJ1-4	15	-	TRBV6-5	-	TGTGCCAGCAGTTACAACGCGAGGGCTAATGAAAAACTGTTTTTT	CASSYNARANEKLFF
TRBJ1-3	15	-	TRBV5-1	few	TGCGCCAGCAGCGGCAGGGGTTTAGCTGGAAACACCATATATTTT	CASSGRGLAGNTIYF
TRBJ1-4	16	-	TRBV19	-	TGTGCCAGTAGTATCATAGGGGAGGGAACTAATGAAAAACTGTTTTTT	CASSIIGEGTNEKLFF